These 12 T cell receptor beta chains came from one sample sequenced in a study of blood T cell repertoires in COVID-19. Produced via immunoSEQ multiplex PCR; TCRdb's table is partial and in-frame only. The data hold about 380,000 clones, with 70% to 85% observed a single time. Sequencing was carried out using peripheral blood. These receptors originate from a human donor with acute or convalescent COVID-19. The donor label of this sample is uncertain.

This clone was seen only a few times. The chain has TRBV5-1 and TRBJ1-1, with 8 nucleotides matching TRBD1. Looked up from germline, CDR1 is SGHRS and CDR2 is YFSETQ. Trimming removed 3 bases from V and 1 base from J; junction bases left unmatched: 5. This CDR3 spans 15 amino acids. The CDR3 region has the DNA TGCGCCAGCAGCTCCGGGGGGACAGGGAACACTGAAGCTTTCTTT. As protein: CASSSGGTGNTEAFF.

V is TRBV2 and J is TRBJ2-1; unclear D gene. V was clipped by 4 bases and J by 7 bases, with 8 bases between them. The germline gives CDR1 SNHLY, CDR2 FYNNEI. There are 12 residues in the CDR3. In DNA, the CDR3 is TGTGCCAGCAGTGTTCTAATAAATGAGCAGTTCTTC. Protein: CASSVLINEQFF. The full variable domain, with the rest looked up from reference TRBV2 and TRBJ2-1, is EPEVTQTPSHQVTQMGQEVILRCVPISNHLYFYWYRQILGQKVEFLVSFYNNEISEKSEIFDDQFSVERPDGSNFTLKIRSTKLEDSAMYFCASSVLINEQFFGPGTRLTVL.

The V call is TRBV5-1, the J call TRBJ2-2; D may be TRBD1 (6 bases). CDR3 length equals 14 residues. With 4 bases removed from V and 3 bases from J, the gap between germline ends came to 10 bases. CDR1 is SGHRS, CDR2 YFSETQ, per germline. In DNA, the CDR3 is TGCGCCAGCAGCGACAGGTGGGACACCGGGGAGCTGTTTTTT. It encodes CASSDRWDTGELFF.

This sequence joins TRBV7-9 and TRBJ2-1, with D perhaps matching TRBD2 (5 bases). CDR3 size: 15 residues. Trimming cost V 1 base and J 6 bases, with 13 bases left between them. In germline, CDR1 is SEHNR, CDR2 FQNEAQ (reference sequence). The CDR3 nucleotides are TGTGCCAGCAGCTTAGGGACTCTCGCGGCCAATGAGCAGTTCTTC. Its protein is CASSLGTLAANEQFF.

CDR3 coding DNA: TGTGCCAGCCGGTATGGCGAGCAGTACTTC. It translates to CASRYGEQYF. The chain recombines TRBV7-7 with TRBJ2-7; D unresolved. Germline CDR1 reads SSHAT; CDR2 reads FNYEAQ (reference sequence). The CDR3 consists of 10 residues. V shed 8 bases and J shed 6 bases, with 8 bases lying between them. Based on the CDR3 plus reference TRBV7-7 and TRBJ2-7, the full variable domain is GAGVSQSPRYKVTKRGQDVTLRCDPISSHATLYWYQQALGQGPEFLTYFNYEAQPDKSGLPSDRFSAERPEGSISTLTIQRTEQRDSAMYRCASRYGEQYFGPGTRLTVT.

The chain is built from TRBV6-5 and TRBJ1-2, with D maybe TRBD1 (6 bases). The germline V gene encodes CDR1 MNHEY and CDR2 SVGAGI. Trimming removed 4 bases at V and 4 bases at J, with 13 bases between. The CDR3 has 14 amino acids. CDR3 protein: CASSFRDKSYGYTF. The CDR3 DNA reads TGTGCCAGCAGTTTCCGGGACAAATCCTATGGCTACACCTTC.

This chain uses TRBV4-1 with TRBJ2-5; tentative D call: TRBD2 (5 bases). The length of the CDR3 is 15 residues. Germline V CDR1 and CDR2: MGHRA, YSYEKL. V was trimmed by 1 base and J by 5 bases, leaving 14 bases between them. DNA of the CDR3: TGCGCCAGCAGCCAAGGTCCAGCCCGGAGGGAGACCCAGTACTTC. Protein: CASSQGPARRETQYF.

Here the CDR3 DNA reads TGTGCCTGGAGTGACGGGATCTATGGCTACACCTTC. This translates into CAWSDGIYGYTF. V gene TRBV30 combines with J gene TRBJ1-2; D unresolved. In germline, CDR1 is GTSNPN, CDR2 SVGIG (reference sequence). V gave up 1 base and J gave up 4 bases, with 7 bases separating them. This CDR3 contains 12 residues.

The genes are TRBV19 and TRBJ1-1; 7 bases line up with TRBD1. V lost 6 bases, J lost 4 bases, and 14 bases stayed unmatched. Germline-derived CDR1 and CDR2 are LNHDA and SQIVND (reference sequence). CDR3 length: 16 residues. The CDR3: CASRSTLTGWLTEAFF. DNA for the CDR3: TGTGCCAGTAGATCAACCCTGACAGGGTGGCTCACTGAAGCTTTCTTT.

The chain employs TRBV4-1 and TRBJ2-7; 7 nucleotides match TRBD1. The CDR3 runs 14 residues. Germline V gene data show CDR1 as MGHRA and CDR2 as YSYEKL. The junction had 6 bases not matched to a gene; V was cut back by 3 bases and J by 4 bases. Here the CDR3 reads CASSQAGTVYEQYF. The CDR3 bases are TGCGCCAGCAGCCAGGCTGGGACAGTTTACGAGCAGTACTTC.

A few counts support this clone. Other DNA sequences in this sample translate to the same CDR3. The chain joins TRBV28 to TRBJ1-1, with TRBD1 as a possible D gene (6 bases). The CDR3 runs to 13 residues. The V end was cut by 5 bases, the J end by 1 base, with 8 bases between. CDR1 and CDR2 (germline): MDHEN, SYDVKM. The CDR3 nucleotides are TGTGCCAGCAGTCTGGGACAGAACACTGAAGCTTTCTTT. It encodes CASSLGQNTEAFF.

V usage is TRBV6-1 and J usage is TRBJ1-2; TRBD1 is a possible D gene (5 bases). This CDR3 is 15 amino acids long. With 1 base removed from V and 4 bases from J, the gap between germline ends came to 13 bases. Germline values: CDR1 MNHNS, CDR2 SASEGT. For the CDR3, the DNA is TGTGCCAGCAGTGAAGTCTCCAGGGCCGGCTATGGCTACACCTTC. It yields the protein CASSEVSRAGYGYTF.